The clone carrying this T cell receptor beta chain was found many times. Its specificity is not known. V shed 0 bases, J shed 2 bases, and the junction held 5 bases outside the gene matches. Germline-derived CDR1 and CDR2 are SGHRS and YFSETQ. The CDR3 sequence is 15 residues long. The data derive from a study of T-cell reconstitution after alpha-beta-depleted transplantation in children. Points from the study as a whole: After transplant, high TCRbeta diversity at day 60 in some patients arose from surviving recipient T cells and thymic progenitors. One year post-transplant, T-cell counts and diversity were largely derived from T cells produced anew. At around two months after transplant, the alpha-beta T cells were reportedly derived from several hundred expanded clones that came from non-depleted graft cells.

As it was prepared, the TCRbeta library received unique molecular identifiers. TCRdb independently ran MiXCR on the PCR reads; one entry per CDR3 protein. The table has hundreds of thousands of distinct CDR3 sequences, about 11% seen once. The chain carries TRBV5-1 and TRBJ2-7; 7 bases match TRBD1. The sequenced sample was PBMCs, obtained before TCRalphabeta/CD19-depleted stem cell transplant. This receptor was obtained from a child younger than 10 with inherited bone marrow failure, due to receive a stem cell transplant. CDR3 DNA: TGCGCCAGCAGCTTGGCCGTGACAGGGACCTACGAGCAGTACTTC. This gives the protein CASSLAVTGTYEQYF.